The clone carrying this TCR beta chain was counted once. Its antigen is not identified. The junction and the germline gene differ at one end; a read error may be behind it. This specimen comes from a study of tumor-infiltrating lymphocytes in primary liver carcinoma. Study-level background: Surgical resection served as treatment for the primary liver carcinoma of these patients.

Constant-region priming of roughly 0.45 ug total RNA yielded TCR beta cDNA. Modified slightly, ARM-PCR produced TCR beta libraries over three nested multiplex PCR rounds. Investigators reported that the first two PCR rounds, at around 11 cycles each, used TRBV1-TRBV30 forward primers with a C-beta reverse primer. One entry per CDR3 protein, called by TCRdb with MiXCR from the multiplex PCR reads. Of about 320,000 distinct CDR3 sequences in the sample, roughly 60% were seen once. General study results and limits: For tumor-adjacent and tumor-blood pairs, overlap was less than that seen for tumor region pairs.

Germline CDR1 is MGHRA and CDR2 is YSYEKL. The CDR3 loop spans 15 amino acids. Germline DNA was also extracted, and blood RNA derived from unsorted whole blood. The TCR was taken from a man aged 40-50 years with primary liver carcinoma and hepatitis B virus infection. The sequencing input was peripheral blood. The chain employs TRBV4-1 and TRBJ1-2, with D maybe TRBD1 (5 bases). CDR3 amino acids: CVSSQPLEGRYGYTF. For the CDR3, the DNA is TGCGTCAGCAGCCAGCCATTAGAGGGACGCTATGGCTACACCTTC.